This T cell receptor (beta chain) came from a study of T cells in Graves' hyperthyroidism and ophthalmopathy. V was trimmed by 4 bases and J by 4 bases, leaving 7 bases between them. This CDR3 has 11 amino acids. Germline-derived CDR1 and CDR2 are DFQATT and SNEGSKA (reference sequence). When ophthalmopathy did not progress within 18 months, Graves' hyperthyroidism was considered stable. There were TCR beta CDR3 regions amplified from RNA transcripts. The HTBI primer set served for first-round RT-PCR of the TCR CDR3. TCRdb re-analysed the multiplex PCR reads in MiXCR, keeping a single row per CDR3 protein. The sample contains some 180,000 distinct CDR3 sequences, 15% to 20% of which appear only once.

The chain joins TRBV20-1 to TRBJ1-1, with D uncertain. Sequencing was performed on blood. The TCR was taken from a woman aged 45-65 years with Graves' hyperthyroidism. The CDR3 spells CSAKGSTEAFF. CDR3 nucleotide sequence: TGCAGTGCTAAGGGTAGCACTGAAGCTTTCTTT.